Each of the 16 T cell receptor beta chains below was sequenced from the same sample in a study of spatial heterogeneity in lung cancer. The time point was: sample taken at primary tumor resection. Whole RNA came from tumor, nontumor lung or frozen PBMC and was sequenced without being sorted. Using its own MiXCR run on the 5' RACE reads, TCRdb lists one record per CDR3 protein. Of about 38,000 distinct CDR3 sequences in the sample, roughly 5.5% were seen once. Specimen: PBMCs, collected at surgery. Receptors originate from a female donor with early-stage non-small cell lung cancer.

This clonotype occurred a few times. V gene TRBV4-1 combines with J gene TRBJ2-3, with a possible D match to TRBD2 (5 bases). CDR1 MGHRA and CDR2 YSYEKL come from the germline V gene. The CDR3 is 19 amino acids. Trimming took 0 bases from V and 0 from J, leaving 19 bases between them. The CDR3 is CASSQDKRLALGSTDTQYF. The CDR3, as DNA: TGCGCCAGCAGCCAAGATAAAAGGCTAGCCTTGGGAAGCACAGATACGCAGTATTTT.

Many counts were recorded for this clonotype. This chain connects TRBV28 to TRBJ2-3, with 7 bases aligning to TRBD1. With 2 bases clipped from V and 2 bases from J, the junction kept 7 bases outside the gene matches. In germline, CDR1 is MDHEN, CDR2 SYDVKM. The CDR3 sequence is 16 residues long. CDR3 coding DNA: TGTGCCAGCAGTTTAAGAGGGGGCCTAATCACAGATACGCAGTATTTT. Residues: CASSLRGGLITDTQYF.

This clonotype is termed medium-sized. This chain joins TRBV20-1 and TRBJ1-5; tentative D call: TRBD1 (6 bases). The CDR3 is 14 residues long. CDR1 and CDR2 from the germline V gene are DFQATT and SNEGSKA (reference sequence). V was shortened by 5 bases and J by 2 bases, with 13 bases between the two germline ends. The CDR3 bases are TGCAGTGCTTACACAGGGTCAGGCAATCAGCCCCAGCATTTT. As protein: CSAYTGSGNQPQHF.

This clonotype was seen at least ten times. The V and J genes are TRBV24-1 and TRBJ2-1, with 8 bases lining up with TRBD2. V dropped 4 bases and J dropped 4; count of bases not matched to a gene: 8. CDR3 length: 16 amino acids. The germline gives CDR1 KGHDR, CDR2 SFDVKD. CDR3 coding DNA: TGTGCCACCAGTGAAGAAATCGGGGGGGGATACAATGAGCAGTTCTTC. Protein product: CATSEEIGGGYNEQFF.

This clonotype was counted many times. This chain connects TRBV30 to TRBJ2-7, with a weak D call TRBD1 (6 bases). In germline, CDR1 is GTSNPN, CDR2 SVGIG (reference sequence). The CDR3 sequence is 12 residues long. The V gene lost 3 bases and the J gene lost 3 bases, with 9 bases spanning the gap. The CDR3 is CAWSGQRYEQYF. For the CDR3, the DNA is TGTGCCTGGAGCGGACAGCGCTACGAGCAGTACTTC.

This clonotype was seen more than once but under ten times. The chain employs TRBV6-5 and TRBJ2-3; TRBD2 might be the D (6 bases). The CDR3 runs to 15 residues. V dropped 5 bases and J dropped 6 bases, with 18 bases sitting between them. Per the germline V gene, CDR1 is MNHEY and CDR2 is SVGAGI. CDR3 nucleotides: TGTGCCAGCAGTGACGTTGCGGGGCCCGAGGATACGCAGTATTTT. Translation gives CASSDVAGPEDTQYF.

This clonotype was picked up many times. The chain combines TRBV6-5 with TRBJ2-2; unclear D gene. Germline lookup yields CDR1 MNHEY and CDR2 SVGAGI. The length of the CDR3 is 15 residues. The V gene lost 2 bases and the J gene lost 0 bases, with 7 bases spanning the gap. This chain's CDR3 is CASSYQPANTGELFF. The CDR3, as DNA: TGTGCCAGCAGTTACCAGCCAGCGAACACCGGGGAGCTGTTTTTT.

This clonotype was detected many times. The chain has TRBV11-2 and TRBJ1-4; D ambiguous. CDR1 is SGHAT and CDR2 is FQNNGV in the germline V gene. Trimming cost V 1 base and J 8 bases, with 20 bases left between them. This CDR3 has 17 amino acids. The CDR3 nucleotides read TGTGCCAGCAGCTTAGGATCAGGCGGGATGGGAGGAGAAAAACTGTTTTTT. The encoded protein is CASSLGSGGMGGEKLFF.

There are a few counts of this clonotype. The chain joins TRBV3-1 to TRBJ2-1; a possible D gene is TRBD1 (7 bases). V lost 1 base and J lost 10, with 17 bases in between. CDR3 length equals 15 residues. From germline, CDR1 is LGHDT and CDR2 YNNKEL (reference sequence). Here the CDR3 DNA reads TGTGCCAGCAGCCAAGGCGGGACAGCACACACGGAGCAGTTCTTC. This codes for CASSQGGTAHTEQFF.

This clonotype was counted at least ten times. CDR3 bases: TGTGCCAGCAGCCAAGGGCCCAGTGAGGAGACCCAGTACTTC. It is translated as CASSQGPSEETQYF. The V and J genes are TRBV3-1 and TRBJ2-5, with unresolved D. V was shortened by 1 base and J by 5 bases, with 11 bases between the two germline ends. The CDR3 sequence is 14 residues long. The germline V gene has CDR1 LGHDT and CDR2 YNNKEL (reference sequence).

In its sample, this clonotype was seen many times. The chain recombines TRBV7-6 with TRBJ2-3; possibly TRBD1 or TRBD2 for D (6 bases each). There are 15 residues in the CDR3. Germline CDR1 reads SGHVS; CDR2 reads FNYEAQ. V lost 5 bases, J lost 2 bases, and 14 bases lay in between. The DNA of the CDR3 is TGTGCCAGCAGCCCAGAGGGGGGCCTCACAGATACGCAGTATTTT. Its protein product is CASSPEGGLTDTQYF.

The table lists this clonotype with many counts. V is TRBV6-5 and J is TRBJ1-2; tentatively, D is TRBD1 (6 bases). The CDR3 is 15 residues long. Trimming shortened V by 5 bases and J by 2 bases, and 15 bases separated the two germline ends. CDR1 and CDR2 (germline): MNHEY, SVGAGI. The CDR3 sequence is CASSPDRTANYGYTF. As DNA, the CDR3 is TGTGCCAGCAGTCCAGACCGGACAGCAAACTATGGCTACACCTTC.

The sample holds many counts of this clonotype. This chain links TRBV6-1 with TRBJ1-3; 8 nucleotides match TRBD1. The CDR3 is made up of 14 amino acids. Unmatched junction bases numbered 3, after V lost 6 bases and J lost 2 bases. From germline, CDR1 is MNHNS and CDR2 SASEGT. The CDR3 bases are TGTGCCAGCAGGGTGACAGGGGCTGGAAACACCATATATTTT. As protein: CASRVTGAGNTIYF.

This clonotype was detected many times. This chain's CDR3 is CAISWGADTDTQYF. CDR3 in DNA: TGTGCCATCAGTTGGGGGGCTGACACAGATACGCAGTATTTT. This chain connects TRBV10-3 to TRBJ2-3; tentatively, D is TRBD1 or TRBD2 (6 bases each). V was clipped by 5 bases and J by 2 bases, with 11 bases between them. CDR1 is ENHRY, CDR2 SYGVKD, per germline. The CDR3 runs to 14 residues.

The sample holds many counts of this clonotype. The rearrangement joins TRBV9 to TRBJ1-1; D not certain. CDR1 is SGDLS and CDR2 is YYNGEE in the germline V gene. This CDR3 region has 14 residues. Trimming stripped 4 bases from V and 4 bases from J, with 14 bases between. The CDR3 region is CASSPLSRTTEAFF. The CDR3, as DNA: TGTGCCAGCAGCCCCCTCAGCAGGACCACTGAAGCTTTCTTT.

Many counts were recorded for this clonotype. This chain joins TRBV25-1 and TRBJ2-7; 9 bases agree with TRBD1. Germline V gives CDR1 MGHDK, CDR2 SYGVNS. This CDR3 is 13 amino acids long. Germline trimming cut 4 bases from V and 7 bases from J; bases unmatched to any gene: 5. DNA for the CDR3: TGTGCCAGCAGTGTGACAGGGGGAAGGGAGCAGTACTTC. Amino acid sequence: CASSVTGGREQYF.